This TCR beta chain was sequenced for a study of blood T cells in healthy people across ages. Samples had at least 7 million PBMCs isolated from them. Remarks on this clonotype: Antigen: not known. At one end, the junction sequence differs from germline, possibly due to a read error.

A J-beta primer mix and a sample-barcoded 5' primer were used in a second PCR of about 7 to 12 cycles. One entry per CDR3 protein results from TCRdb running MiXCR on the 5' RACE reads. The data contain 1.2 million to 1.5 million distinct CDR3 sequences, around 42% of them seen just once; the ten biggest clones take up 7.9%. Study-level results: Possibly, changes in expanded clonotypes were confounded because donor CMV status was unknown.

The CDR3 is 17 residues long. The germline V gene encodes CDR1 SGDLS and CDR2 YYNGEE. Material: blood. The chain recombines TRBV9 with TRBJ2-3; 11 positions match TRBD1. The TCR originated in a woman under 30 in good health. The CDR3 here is CASSPRTGGGSTDTKYF. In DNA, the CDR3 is TGTGCCAGCAGCCCCCGGACAGGGGGCGGGAGCACAGATACGAAGTATTTT.